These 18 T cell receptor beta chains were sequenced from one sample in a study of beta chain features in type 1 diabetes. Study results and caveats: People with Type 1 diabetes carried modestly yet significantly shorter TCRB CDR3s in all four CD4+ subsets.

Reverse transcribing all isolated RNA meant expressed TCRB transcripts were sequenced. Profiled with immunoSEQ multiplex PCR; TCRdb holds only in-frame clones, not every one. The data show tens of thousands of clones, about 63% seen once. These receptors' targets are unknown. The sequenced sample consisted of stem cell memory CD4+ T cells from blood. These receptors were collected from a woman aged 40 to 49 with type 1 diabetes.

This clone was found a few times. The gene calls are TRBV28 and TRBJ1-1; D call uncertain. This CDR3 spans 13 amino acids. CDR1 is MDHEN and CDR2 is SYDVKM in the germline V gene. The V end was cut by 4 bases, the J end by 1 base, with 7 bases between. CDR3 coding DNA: TGTGCCAGCAGTTCTAGAGCGAACACTGAAGCTTTCTTT. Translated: CASSSRANTEAFF. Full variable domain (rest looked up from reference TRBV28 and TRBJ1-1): DVKVTQSSRYLVKRTGEKVFLECVQDMDHENMFWYRQDPGLGLRLIYFSYDVKMKEKGDIPEGYSVSREKKERFSLILESASTNQTSMYLCASSSRANTEAFFGQGTRLTVV.

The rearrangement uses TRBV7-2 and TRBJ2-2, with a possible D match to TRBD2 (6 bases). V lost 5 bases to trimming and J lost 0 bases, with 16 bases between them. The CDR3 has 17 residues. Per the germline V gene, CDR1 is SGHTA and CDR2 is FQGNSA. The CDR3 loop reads CASSAAAGSANTGELFF. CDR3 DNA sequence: TGTGCCAGCAGCGCAGCGGCGGGGTCCGCGAACACCGGGGAGCTGTTTTTT.

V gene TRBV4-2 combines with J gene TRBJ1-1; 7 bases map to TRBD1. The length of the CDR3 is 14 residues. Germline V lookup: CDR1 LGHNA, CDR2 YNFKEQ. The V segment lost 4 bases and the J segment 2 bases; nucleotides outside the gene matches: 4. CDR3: CASSPRQGNTEAFF. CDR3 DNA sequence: TGTGCCAGCAGCCCCAGACAGGGTAACACTGAAGCTTTCTTT.

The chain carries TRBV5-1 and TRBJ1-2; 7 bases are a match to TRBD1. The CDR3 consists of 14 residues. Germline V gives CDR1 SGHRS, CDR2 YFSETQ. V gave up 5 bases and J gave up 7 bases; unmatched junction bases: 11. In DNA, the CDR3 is TGCGCCAGCAGTTGGACAGGCCCCCAAGTTGGCTACACCTTC. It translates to CASSWTGPQVGYTF.

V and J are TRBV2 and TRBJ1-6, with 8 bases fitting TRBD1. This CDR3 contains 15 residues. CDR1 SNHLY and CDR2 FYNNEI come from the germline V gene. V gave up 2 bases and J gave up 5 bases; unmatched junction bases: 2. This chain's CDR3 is CASSEQGANNSPLHF. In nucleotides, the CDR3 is TGTGCCAGCAGTGAACAGGGGGCAAATAATTCACCCCTCCACTTT. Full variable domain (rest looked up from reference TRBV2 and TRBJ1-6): EPEVTQTPSHQVTQMGQEVILRCVPISNHLYFYWYRQILGQKVEFLVSFYNNEISEKSEIFDDQFSVERPDGSNFTLKIRSTKLEDSAMYFCASSEQGANNSPLHFGNGTRLTVT.

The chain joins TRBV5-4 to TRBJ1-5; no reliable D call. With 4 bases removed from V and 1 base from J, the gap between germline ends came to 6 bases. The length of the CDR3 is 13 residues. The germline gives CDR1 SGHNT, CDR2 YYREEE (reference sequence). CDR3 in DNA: TGTGCCAGCAGCCGGTGGAGCAATCAGCCCCAGCATTTT. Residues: CASSRWSNQPQHF.

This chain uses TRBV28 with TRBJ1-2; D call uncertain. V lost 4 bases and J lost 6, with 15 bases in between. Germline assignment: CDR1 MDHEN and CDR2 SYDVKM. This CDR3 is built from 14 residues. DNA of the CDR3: TGTGCCAGCAGTTCCTCGGGGAGGGCTGATGGCTACACCTTC. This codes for CASSSSGRADGYTF.

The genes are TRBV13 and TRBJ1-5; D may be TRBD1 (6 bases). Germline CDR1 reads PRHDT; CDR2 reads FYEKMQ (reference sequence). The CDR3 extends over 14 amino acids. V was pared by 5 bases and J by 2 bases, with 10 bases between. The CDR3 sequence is CASSQTGGNQPQHF. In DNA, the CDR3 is TGTGCCAGCAGCCAGACAGGTGGCAATCAGCCCCAGCATTTT.

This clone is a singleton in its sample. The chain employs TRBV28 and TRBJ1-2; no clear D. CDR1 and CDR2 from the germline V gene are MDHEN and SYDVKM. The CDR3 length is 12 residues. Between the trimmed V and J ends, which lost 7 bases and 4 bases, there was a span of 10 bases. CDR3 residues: CASTATFYGYTF. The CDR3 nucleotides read TGTGCCAGCACCGCGACATTCTATGGCTACACCTTC.

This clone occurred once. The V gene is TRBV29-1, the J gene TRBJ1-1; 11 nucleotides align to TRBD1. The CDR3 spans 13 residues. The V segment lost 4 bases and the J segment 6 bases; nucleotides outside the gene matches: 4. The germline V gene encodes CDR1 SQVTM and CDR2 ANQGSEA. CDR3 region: CSVGGQGDPEAFF. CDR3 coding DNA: TGCAGCGTTGGGGGACAGGGGGACCCTGAAGCTTTCTTT.

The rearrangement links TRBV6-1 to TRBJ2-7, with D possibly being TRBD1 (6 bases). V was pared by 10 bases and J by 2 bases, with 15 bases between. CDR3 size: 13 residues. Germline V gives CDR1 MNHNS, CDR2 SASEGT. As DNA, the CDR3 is TGTGCCACCCTGGGGACAAGCACCTACGAGCAGTACTTC. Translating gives CATLGTSTYEQYF.

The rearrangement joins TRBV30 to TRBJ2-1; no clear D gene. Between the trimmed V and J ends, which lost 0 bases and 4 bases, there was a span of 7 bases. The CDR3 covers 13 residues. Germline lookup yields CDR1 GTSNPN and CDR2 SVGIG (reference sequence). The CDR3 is CAWSVQPYNEQFF. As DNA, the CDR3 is TGTGCCTGGAGTGTACAGCCATACAATGAGCAGTTCTTC.

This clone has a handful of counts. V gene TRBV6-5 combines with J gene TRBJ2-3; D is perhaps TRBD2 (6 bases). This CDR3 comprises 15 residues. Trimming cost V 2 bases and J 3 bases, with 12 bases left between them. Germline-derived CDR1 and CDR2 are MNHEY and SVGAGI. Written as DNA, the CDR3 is TGTGCCAGCAGTTACGGAGGGCAGGGAACAGATACGCAGTATTTT. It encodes CASSYGGQGTDTQYF.

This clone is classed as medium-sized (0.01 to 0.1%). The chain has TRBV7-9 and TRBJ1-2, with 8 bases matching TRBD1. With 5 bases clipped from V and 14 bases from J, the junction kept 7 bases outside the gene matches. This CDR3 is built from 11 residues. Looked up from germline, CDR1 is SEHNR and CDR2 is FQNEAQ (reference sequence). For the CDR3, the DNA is TGTGCCAGCAGCGGAGGGACAGGAGGAACCTTC. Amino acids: CASSGGTGGTF.

CDR3 sequence reads: CASSSRTRGNTGELFF. The CDR3 DNA reads as TGTGCCAGCAGCTCGAGGACTAGGGGGAACACCGGGGAGCTGTTTTTT. The chain has TRBV7-8 and TRBJ2-2, with TRBD2 matching 7 bases. CDR3 length equals 16 residues. J lost 1 base, V lost 4 bases, and 6 bases had no gene match. Germline lookup yields CDR1 SGHVS and CDR2 FQNEAQ.

DNA for the CDR3: TGTGCCAGCAGCTTAGCCCCGGGGACCCAGTACTTC. Translated, it gives CASSLAPGTQYF. The chain couples TRBV7-2 to TRBJ2-5; D call uncertain. The CDR3 length is 12 residues. V lost 0 bases and J 7 bases, leaving 6 bases between the germline ends. Germline-derived CDR1 and CDR2 are SGHTA and FQGNSA.

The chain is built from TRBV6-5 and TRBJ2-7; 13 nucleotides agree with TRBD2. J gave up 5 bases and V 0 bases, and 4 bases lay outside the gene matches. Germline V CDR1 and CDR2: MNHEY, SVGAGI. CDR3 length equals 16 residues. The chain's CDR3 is CASSYSGLAGLNEQYF. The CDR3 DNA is TGTGCCAGCAGTTACTCGGGACTAGCGGGACTTAACGAGCAGTACTTC.

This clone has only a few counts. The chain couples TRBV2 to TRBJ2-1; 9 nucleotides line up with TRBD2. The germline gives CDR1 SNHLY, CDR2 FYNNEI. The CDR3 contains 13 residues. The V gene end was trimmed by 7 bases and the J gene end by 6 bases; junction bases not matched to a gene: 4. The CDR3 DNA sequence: TGTGCCAGCACTCTAGCGGGACCCAATGAGCAGTTCTTC. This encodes CASTLAGPNEQFF.